The rows below give T cell receptor beta chains drawn from one sample of a study of metastatic and nonmetastatic thyroid tumors. TCRdb re-analyzed the PCR reads using MiXCR. The table shows 75,000 to 100,000 clones, with roughly 13% occurring only once. Input material: blood. These receptors were collected from a female donor with papillary thyroid cancer or a benign thyroid nodule (not recorded which). Some clones in this sample may be carry-over from other donors' samples. The CDR3 runs from the conserved cysteine through the conserved F or W. D genes are given only for firm matches. Only part of the rows carry a size: once, few, many, or a class if the clone is expanded.

D gene: NA
clone size: many
J gene: TRBJ1-1
CDR3 length: 13
V gene: TRBV7-9
CDR3 DNA: TGTGCCAGCAGCCGGGACCCGAACACTGAAGCTTTCTTT
CDR3 protein: CASSRDPNTEAFF

D gene: NA
clone size: many
J gene: TRBJ2-5
CDR3 length: 14
V gene: TRBV3-1
CDR3 DNA: TGTGCCAGCAGCAACGGGGTGGGGGAAGAGACCCAGTACTTC
CDR3 protein: CASSNGVGEETQYF

D gene: NA
clone size: many
J gene: TRBJ2-2
CDR3 length: 13
V gene: TRBV5-1
CDR3 DNA: TGCGCCAGCAGCTTGGTGGTTGCCGGGGAGCTGTTTTTT
CDR3 protein: CASSLVVAGELFF

D gene: NA
clone size: many
J gene: TRBJ2-1
CDR3 length: 16
V gene: TRBV7-9
CDR3 DNA: TGTGCCAGCAGCTTATCGGGAGAGTACCAAGCAGATGAGCAGTTCTTC
CDR3 protein: CASSLSGEYQADEQFF

D gene: TRBD2
clone size: few
J gene: TRBJ2-1
CDR3 length: 13
V gene: TRBV6-1
CDR3 DNA: TGTGCCAGCTTGCGGGAGGTTAAAAATGAGCAGTTCTTC
CDR3 protein: CASLREVKNEQFF

D gene: NA
clone size: once
J gene: TRBJ1-2
CDR3 length: 13
V gene: TRBV7-9
CDR3 DNA: TGTGCCAGCAGCCCGTCGGGGAAGGGTGGCTACACCTTC
CDR3 protein: CASSPSGKGGYTF

D gene: NA
clone size: NA
J gene: TRBJ2-1
CDR3 length: 15
V gene: TRBV11-1
CDR3 DNA: TGTGCCAGCAGCCCGGGATTAACCTTGAACAATGAGCAGTTCTTC
CDR3 protein: CASSPGLTLNNEQFF

D gene: TRBD1
clone size: many
J gene: TRBJ2-7
CDR3 length: 16
V gene: TRBV4-1
CDR3 DNA: TGCGCCAGCAGCCAACCAAGAGGGACAGGTCTCAACGAGCAGTACTTC
CDR3 protein: CASSQPRGTGLNEQYF

D gene: NA
clone size: many
J gene: TRBJ2-5
CDR3 length: 13
V gene: TRBV24-1
CDR3 DNA: TGTGCCACCAGTGCCTATGACAGGTTAACCCAGTACTTC
CDR3 protein: CATSAYDRLTQYF

D gene: TRBD1
clone size: many
J gene: TRBJ1-1
CDR3 length: 14
V gene: TRBV28
CDR3 DNA: TGTGCCAGCAGTTTGGGACAGGGGAACACTGAAGCTTTCTTT
CDR3 protein: CASSLGQGNTEAFF

D gene: TRBD2
clone size: many
J gene: TRBJ2-1
CDR3 length: 18
V gene: TRBV20-1
CDR3 DNA: TGCAGTGCTAGAGATAAAGGAGCTAGCGGGAGATGGTGGAATGAGCAGTTCTTC
CDR3 protein: CSARDKGASGRWWNEQFF

D gene: TRBD2
clone size: many
J gene: TRBJ2-1
CDR3 length: 17
V gene: TRBV6-2/TRBV6-3
CDR3 DNA: TGTGCCAGCAGTCCCTTACCTGGACTAGCGGGAGACGGTGAGCAGTTCTTC
CDR3 protein: CASSPLPGLAGDGEQFF

D gene: NA
clone size: many
J gene: TRBJ1-2
CDR3 length: 14
V gene: TRBV7-9
CDR3 DNA: TGTGCCAGCAGCTTAGATGTGACAGCCTATGGCTACACCTTC
CDR3 protein: CASSLDVTAYGYTF

D gene: TRBD2
clone size: few
J gene: TRBJ2-1
CDR3 length: 16
V gene: TRBV7-9
CDR3 DNA: TGTGCCAGCACCGACCTTAGCGGGAGGCTGGTCAATGAGCAGTTCTTC
CDR3 protein: CASTDLSGRLVNEQFF

D gene: NA
clone size: many
J gene: TRBJ2-7
CDR3 length: 15
V gene: TRBV9
CDR3 DNA: TGTGCCAGCAGCACCCTCGCGACCGCGTCTCACGAGCAGTACTTC
CDR3 protein: CASSTLATASHEQYF

D gene: NA
clone size: many
J gene: TRBJ2-7
CDR3 length: 13
V gene: TRBV12-3/TRBV12-4
CDR3 DNA: TGTGCCAGCAGTTTACAACTGTATTACGAGCAGTACTTC
CDR3 protein: CASSLQLYYEQYF

D gene: NA
clone size: many
J gene: TRBJ1-2
CDR3 length: 13
V gene: TRBV24-1
CDR3 DNA: TGTGCCACCAGTGATGGGGGGAACTATGGCTACACCTTC
CDR3 protein: CATSDGGNYGYTF

D gene: NA
clone size: many
J gene: TRBJ2-2
CDR3 length: 16
V gene: TRBV6-4
CDR3 DNA: TGTGCCAGCAGTGACTCGCCGGGACAAGCAACCGGGGAGCTGTTTTTT
CDR3 protein: CASSDSPGQATGELFF

D gene: NA
clone size: many
J gene: TRBJ2-2
CDR3 length: 16
V gene: TRBV6-2/TRBV6-3
CDR3 DNA: TGTGCCAGCAGTTACCGGCCCATCAGCCACCCCGGGGAGCTGTTTTTT
CDR3 protein: CASSYRPISHPGELFF

D gene: TRBD1
clone size: NA
J gene: TRBJ1-2
CDR3 length: 13
V gene: TRBV29-1
CDR3 DNA: TGCAGCGTTGACGACAGGGTTAACTATGGCTACACCTTC
CDR3 protein: CSVDDRVNYGYTF

D gene: NA
clone size: many
J gene: TRBJ1-2
CDR3 length: 16
V gene: TRBV11-2
CDR3 DNA: TGTGCCAGCAGCTTAGATCTCGGCCGGGTAAACTATGGCTACACCTTC
CDR3 protein: CASSLDLGRVNYGYTF

D gene: NA
clone size: many
J gene: TRBJ2-2
CDR3 length: 14
V gene: TRBV6-2/TRBV6-3
CDR3 DNA: TGTGCCAGCAGTTCCCGACAGCACACCGGGGAGCTGTTTTTT
CDR3 protein: CASSSRQHTGELFF

D gene: NA
clone size: many
J gene: TRBJ1-2
CDR3 length: 14
V gene: TRBV19
CDR3 DNA: TGTGCCAGTAGTAGGGGAGGGGGTAGCTATGGCTACACCTTC
CDR3 protein: CASSRGGGSYGYTF

D gene: NA
clone size: many
J gene: TRBJ1-1
CDR3 length: 15
V gene: TRBV27
CDR3 DNA: TGTGCCAGCAGTCGGGGGCGGGAATTGAACACTGAAGCTTTCTTT
CDR3 protein: CASSRGRELNTEAFF

D gene: NA
clone size: many
J gene: TRBJ2-3
CDR3 length: 14
V gene: TRBV19
CDR3 DNA: TGTGCCAGCAACACAGGGCTTTCGACAGATACGCAGTATTTT
CDR3 protein: CASNTGLSTDTQYF

D gene: TRBD1
clone size: many
J gene: TRBJ2-7
CDR3 length: 13
V gene: TRBV6-2/TRBV6-3
CDR3 DNA: TGTGCCAGCAGACAGGACAGGGTCGGGGAGCAGTACTTC
CDR3 protein: CASRQDRVGEQYF

D gene: NA
clone size: many
J gene: TRBJ1-6
CDR3 length: 15
V gene: TRBV2
CDR3 DNA: TGTGCCAGCAGTGAAGAATGGGGGGGGAGGTCACCCCTCCACTTT
CDR3 protein: CASSEEWGGRSPLHF

D gene: NA
clone size: many
J gene: TRBJ1-6
CDR3 length: 13
V gene: TRBV10-3
CDR3 DNA: TGTGCCATTGCCGGTGAAGGTAATTCACCCCTCCACTTT
CDR3 protein: CAIAGEGNSPLHF

D gene: NA
clone size: many
J gene: TRBJ2-3
CDR3 length: 14
V gene: TRBV7-8
CDR3 DNA: TGTGCCAGCAGGACTAGTTCCAGCACAGATACGCAGTATTTT
CDR3 protein: CASRTSSSTDTQYF

D gene: TRBD1
clone size: many
J gene: TRBJ2-2
CDR3 length: 16
V gene: TRBV27
CDR3 DNA: TGTGCCAGCAGTTCCCCCATGGGACAGATGTCAAGGGAGCTGTTTTTT
CDR3 protein: CASSSPMGQMSRELFF

D gene: TRBD2
clone size: many
J gene: TRBJ2-1
CDR3 length: 16
V gene: TRBV7-2
CDR3 DNA: TGTGCCAGCAGTATCGGGAGGGGGAGCTCCTACAATGAGCAGTTCTTC
CDR3 protein: CASSIGRGSSYNEQFF

D gene: TRBD2
clone size: NA
J gene: TRBJ2-2
CDR3 length: 17
V gene: TRBV11-2
CDR3 DNA: TGTGCCAGCAGCTTGACTGGGACTAGCGGTAACACCGGGGAGCTGTTTTTT
CDR3 protein: CASSLTGTSGNTGELFF

D gene: TRBD1
clone size: many
J gene: TRBJ2-4
CDR3 length: 18
V gene: TRBV6-2/TRBV6-3
CDR3 DNA: TGTGCCAGCAACGACCGCTTGAACAGGGGGCTAGCCAAAAACATTCAGTACTTC
CDR3 protein: CASNDRLNRGLAKNIQYF

D gene: NA
clone size: many
J gene: TRBJ1-6
CDR3 length: 15
V gene: TRBV11-2
CDR3 DNA: TGTGCCAGCAGCTTAGATTACGGTTGGGAGTCACCCCTCCACTTT
CDR3 protein: CASSLDYGWESPLHF

D gene: NA
clone size: many
J gene: TRBJ2-7
CDR3 length: 16
V gene: TRBV27
CDR3 DNA: TGTGCCAGCAGTTTATCGTGGGACCAAAGCTCCTACGAGCAGTACTTC
CDR3 protein: CASSLSWDQSSYEQYF

D gene: NA
clone size: many
J gene: TRBJ1-2
CDR3 length: 14
V gene: TRBV2
CDR3 DNA: TGTGCCAGCAGTGAACAGGGTTTAGGCTATGGCTACACCTTC
CDR3 protein: CASSEQGLGYGYTF

D gene: TRBD1
clone size: many
J gene: TRBJ1-1
CDR3 length: 17
V gene: TRBV14
CDR3 DNA: TGTGCCAGCAGCCCCGGGACAGGGGCGCCCTCGGACACTGAAGCTTTCTTT
CDR3 protein: CASSPGTGAPSDTEAFF

D gene: TRBD1
clone size: NA
J gene: TRBJ1-2
CDR3 length: 13
V gene: TRBV6-1
CDR3 DNA: TGTGCCAGCAGTGAGGGGACAGGGCCAGACCTGCGCTTC
CDR3 protein: CASSEGTGPDLRF

D gene: NA
clone size: many
J gene: TRBJ1-1
CDR3 length: 13
V gene: TRBV7-3
CDR3 DNA: TGTGCCAGCAGCTTAACTCCAGGGTTGGACGCTTTCTTT
CDR3 protein: CASSLTPGLDAFF

D gene: NA
clone size: NA
J gene: TRBJ2-3
CDR3 length: 16
V gene: TRBV18
CDR3 DNA: TGTGCCAGCTCACCGGTTCTCGCGGCTAGCACAGATACGCAGTATTTT
CDR3 protein: CASSPVLAASTDTQYF

D gene: TRBD1
clone size: many
J gene: TRBJ1-2
CDR3 length: 12
V gene: TRBV5-1
CDR3 DNA: TGCGCCAGCACCGGGACAGGGAATGGCTACACCTTC
CDR3 protein: CASTGTGNGYTF

D gene: NA
clone size: many
J gene: TRBJ1-2
CDR3 length: 14
V gene: TRBV27
CDR3 DNA: TGTGCCAGCGCAATTACACAGGGTACGGAAGGCTACACCTTC
CDR3 protein: CASAITQGTEGYTF

D gene: TRBD2
clone size: many
J gene: TRBJ2-3
CDR3 length: 16
V gene: TRBV12-3/TRBV12-4
CDR3 DNA: TGTGCCAGCACCTTAGGACTAGCGGGCCACACAGATACGCAGTATTTT
CDR3 protein: CASTLGLAGHTDTQYF

D gene: NA
clone size: NA
J gene: TRBJ1-1
CDR3 length: 15
V gene: TRBV5-4
CDR3 DNA: TGTGCCAGCAGCTTGGGAGGGGGTAGAAACACTGAAGCTTTCTTT
CDR3 protein: CASSLGGGRNTEAFF

D gene: TRBD1
clone size: many
J gene: TRBJ1-1
CDR3 length: 15
V gene: TRBV7-9
CDR3 DNA: TGTGCCAGCAGCTCTCATCTGACAGGGTCCACTGAAGCTTTCTTT
CDR3 protein: CASSSHLTGSTEAFF

D gene: TRBD1
clone size: NA
J gene: TRBJ1-1
CDR3 length: 15
V gene: TRBV27
CDR3 DNA: TGTGCCAGCAGTTTATTGCGGGACAGGGACACTGAAGCTTTCTTT
CDR3 protein: CASSLLRDRDTEAFF

D gene: NA
clone size: few
J gene: TRBJ2-2
CDR3 length: 13
V gene: TRBV6-1
CDR3 DNA: TGTGCCAGCAGCGAGGCGGGGACCGGGGAGCTGTTTTTT
CDR3 protein: CASSEAGTGELFF

D gene: TRBD1
clone size: many
J gene: TRBJ1-5
CDR3 length: 14
V gene: TRBV12-3/TRBV12-4
CDR3 DNA: TGTGCCAGCAGCGGGGACAGGGGGAATCAGCCCCAGCATTTT
CDR3 protein: CASSGDRGNQPQHF

D gene: NA
clone size: many
J gene: TRBJ2-3
CDR3 length: 15
V gene: TRBV5-6
CDR3 DNA: TGTGCCAGCAGCGCCCCCACAAGTTTCACAGATACGCAGTATTTT
CDR3 protein: CASSAPTSFTDTQYF

D gene: TRBD1
clone size: many
J gene: TRBJ2-1
CDR3 length: 16
V gene: TRBV28
CDR3 DNA: TGTGCCAGCAGTTCCGACCGGGACAGGGCCTACAATGAGCAGTTCTTC
CDR3 protein: CASSSDRDRAYNEQFF

D gene: TRBD2
clone size: many
J gene: TRBJ2-1
CDR3 length: 17
V gene: TRBV4-2
CDR3 DNA: TGTGCCAGCAGCCAAGAAGTCGCGGGAGCTGGGGCTGGTGAGCAGTTCTTC
CDR3 protein: CASSQEVAGAGAGEQFF

D gene: NA
clone size: many
J gene: TRBJ2-1
CDR3 length: 9
V gene: TRBV10-3
CDR3 DNA: TGTGCCATCGGAAATGAGCAGTTCTTC
CDR3 protein: CAIGNEQFF

D gene: NA
clone size: many
J gene: TRBJ2-7
CDR3 length: 12
V gene: TRBV10-3
CDR3 DNA: TGTGCCATCGCAGGACAGTCCTACGAGCAGTACTTC
CDR3 protein: CAIAGQSYEQYF

D gene: NA
clone size: once
J gene: TRBJ1-5
CDR3 length: 18
V gene: TRBV20-1
CDR3 DNA: TGCAGTGCTAGAGATCCAGGGCGATGGCAGGGAGTCAATCAGCCCCAGCATTTT
CDR3 protein: CSARDPGRWQGVNQPQHF

D gene: NA
clone size: many
J gene: TRBJ2-3
CDR3 length: 17
V gene: TRBV11-2
CDR3 DNA: TGTGCCAGCAGCCTGGTGGAGGTAGGGACCCCGACAGATACGCAGTATTTT
CDR3 protein: CASSLVEVGTPTDTQYF